This paragraph covers one T cell receptor (beta chain) sequence. Trimming pared 7 bases from V and 3 bases from J, leaving 16 bases between. Germline assignment: CDR1 SQVTM and CDR2 ANQGSEA. CDR3 length: 13 residues. The treatment was: randomized to nivolumab then ipilimumab (arm A) or the reverse (arm B). The sample comes from a study of sequential checkpoint blockade in melanoma. Sequencing used immunoSEQ multiplex PCR; TCRdb keeps in-frame clones, though not all of them. The sample yields approximately 1,500 clones, about three fifths seen once. V and J are TRBV29-1 and TRBJ2-7, with D perhaps TRBD2 (5 bases). This TCR came from a human patient with melanoma. Some clones in this sample may be carry-over from other donors' samples. The sequencing here drew on CD8+ T cells sorted from blood (inferred from file names), taken from a patient given nivolumab and ipilimumab in sequence. CDR3 protein: CSARGGWGYEQYF. DNA for the CDR3: TGCAGCGCTCGCGGCGGGTGGGGCTACGAGCAGTACTTC.